Sequencing of this T cell receptor beta chain was carried out in a study of T cells after yellow fever vaccination. MiXCR, applied by TCRdb to the 5' RACE reads, yields one record per CDR3 protein. The sample lists some 390,000 distinct CDR3 sequences, around 6.4% occurring once. With 2 bases removed from V and 4 bases from J, the gap between germline ends came to 11 bases. This CDR3 spans 14 amino acids. Germline lookup yields CDR1 LGHDT and CDR2 YNNKEL (reference sequence). Only a few counts were recorded for this clonotype. The rearrangement links TRBV3-1 to TRBJ2-5, with D hard to call. The input for sequencing was PBMCs, taken 5 days after the yellow fever booster vaccination. The TCR was taken from a man aged 25 to 40 who received the YFV17D yellow fever vaccine. This CDR3 is CASSQRGGVETQYF. The CDR3 nucleotides read TGTGCCAGCAGCCAACGCGGCGGAGTAGAGACCCAGTACTTC.